The 28 T cell receptor beta chains below were found in one sample sequenced in a study of T cells after yellow fever vaccination. From the 5' RACE reads, TCRdb called clonotypes with MiXCR, one entry per CDR3 protein. The sample records 620,000 or so distinct CDR3 sequences, roughly 12% being singletons. This specimen consisted of PBMCs, obtained on the day of the yellow fever booster vaccination. These TCRs come from a young man who received the YFV17D yellow fever vaccine.

The chain carries TRBV29-1 and TRBJ1-2; 8 nucleotides align to TRBD1. CDR3 size: 12 residues. V shed 1 base, J shed 8 bases, and the junction held 3 bases outside the gene matches. Germline CDR1 SQVTM, CDR2 ANQGSEA. The CDR3 spells CSVEGTGKGYTF. The CDR3 DNA reads as TGCAGCGTTGAAGGGACAGGGAAAGGCTACACCTTC. The complete variable domain, with remaining parts taken from reference TRBV29-1 and TRBJ1-2, reads SAVISQKPSRDICQRGTSLTIQCQVDSQVTMMFWYRQQPGQSLTLIATANQGSEATYESGFVIDKFPISRPNLTFSTLTVSNMSPEDSSIYLCSVEGTGKGYTFGSGTRLTVV.

The chain employs TRBV16 and TRBJ2-7; D gene uncertain. Germline CDR1 KGHSY, CDR2 FQNENV. The V gene lost 3 bases and the J gene lost 6 bases, with 15 bases spanning the gap. The CDR3 is made up of 14 amino acids. The DNA of the CDR3 is TGTGCCAGCAGCCATCCCTACACCCCCCGCGAGCAGTACTTC. Translating it yields CASSHPYTPREQYF.

A word on this clonotype: The junction does not match germline at one end; this may be a read error. The chain couples TRBV19 to TRBJ1-1, with D unresolved. CDR3 length: 11 amino acids. Germline lookup yields CDR1 LNHDA and CDR2 SQIVND (reference sequence). The CDR3 nucleotides are TGTGCCAGTACCGTGGGAACTGAAGCTCTCTTT. Translation: CASTVGTEALF.

This sequence joins TRBV7-9 and TRBJ2-1; the match to TRBD2 covers 8 bases. This CDR3 is 15 amino acids long. Germline trimming cut 2 bases from V and 9 bases from J; bases unmatched to any gene: 9. Germline values: CDR1 SEHNR, CDR2 FQNEAQ (reference sequence). The CDR3 DNA reads as TGTGCCAGCAGCTTACTCGCGGGAGGTCGGGGTGAGCAGTTCTTC. It specifies CASSLLAGGRGEQFF.

This chain links TRBV20-1 with TRBJ2-2, with 10 bases lining up with TRBD2. Germline V CDR1 and CDR2: DFQATT, SNEGSKA (reference sequence). This CDR3 spans 19 amino acids. Trimming at V came to 2 bases and at J to 1 base, leaving 13 bases not matched to a gene. DNA for the CDR3: TGCAGTGCTAGATCGGCTAGCGGGAGTCAGGGGGGGAACACCGGGGAGCTGTTTTTT. It is translated as CSARSASGSQGGNTGELFF.

The CDR3 region has the DNA TGTGCCAGCAGTGAGAGGTTTGTAGTTGGGATCACTGAAGCTTTCTTT. It yields the protein CASSERFVVGITEAFF. The chain combines TRBV6-1 with TRBJ1-1; D remains ambiguous. Germline values: CDR1 MNHNS, CDR2 SASEGT. Trimming pared 3 bases from V and 4 bases from J, leaving 18 bases between. CDR3 length: 16 amino acids.

The count of this clonotype is one. The chain joins TRBV3-1 to TRBJ2-5; possible D gene TRBD1, 5 bases. The CDR3 contains 13 residues. The germline V and J ends were trimmed by 5 bases and 5 bases, with 12 bases remaining between them. The V gene's germline CDR1 is LGHDT and CDR2 YNNKEL (reference sequence). The CDR3 here is CASSKQVVETQYF. CDR3 DNA sequence: TGTGCCAGCAGCAAACAGGTCGTTGAGACCCAGTACTTC.

A few counts support this clonotype. DNA of the CDR3: TGTGCCAGCAGCCGCGTAGGACAGGGGCGCAATGAGCAGTTCTTC. Translating it yields CASSRVGQGRNEQFF. This chain uses TRBV12-3 or TRBV12-4 with TRBJ2-1; TRBD1 aligns across 9 bases. This CDR3 comprises 15 residues. The V gene end was trimmed by 6 bases and the J gene end by 6 bases; junction bases not matched to a gene: 9.

This clonotype has at least ten counts. This sequence joins TRBV6-1 and TRBJ2-5; no clear D. CDR1 is MNHNS, CDR2 SASEGT, per germline. This CDR3 contains 12 residues. V lost 6 bases and J lost 2, with 7 bases in between. CDR3 DNA: TGTGCCAGCAGGCGAGAGCAAGAGACCCAGTACTTC. This translates into CASRREQETQYF.

The V gene is TRBV20-1, the J gene TRBJ2-5, with TRBD2 as a possible D gene (5 bases). The germline CDR1 and CDR2 sequences are DFQATT and SNEGSKA (reference sequence). V was pared by 6 bases and J by 1 base, with 12 bases between. CDR3 length equals 13 residues. In nucleotides, the CDR3 is TGCAGTGCGCCCACCGGGGTCCAAGAGACCCAGTACTTC. Translating it yields CSAPTGVQETQYF.

V usage is TRBV29-1 and J usage is TRBJ2-1, with TRBD2 matching 11 bases. The ends lost 6 bases at V and 6 bases at J; junction bases unmatched: 10. The CDR3 loop spans 15 amino acids. Germline V lookup: CDR1 SQVTM, CDR2 ANQGSEA. This CDR3 reads CSVGSSGRKGNEQFF. In DNA form, the CDR3 reads TGCAGCGTGGGATCTAGCGGGAGGAAGGGCAATGAGCAGTTCTTC.

This clonotype has just one count. The chain recombines TRBV7-9 with TRBJ2-5; D is uncertain. Germline V gives CDR1 SEHNR, CDR2 FQNEAQ (reference sequence). CDR3 length: 13 residues. Trimming removed 3 bases at V and 5 bases at J, with 10 bases between. The CDR3 nucleotides read TGTGCCAGCAGCTTCGGTCACGAGGAGACCCAGTACTTC. It encodes CASSFGHEETQYF. Supplemented by reference TRBV7-9 and TRBJ2-5, the full variable domain reads DTGVSQNPRHKITKRGQNVTFRCDPISEHNRLYWYRQTLGQGPEFLTYFQNEAQLEKSRLLSDRFSAERPKGSFSTLEIQRTEQGDSAMYLCASSFGHEETQYFGPGTRLLVL.

This clonotype was seen a few times. J is TRBJ1-6 and V is TRBV7-9; D is unclear. Trimming left V 5 bases short and J 6 bases short, with 5 bases between. Germline lookup yields CDR1 SEHNR and CDR2 FQNEAQ (reference sequence). The CDR3 totals 12 residues. CDR3 coding DNA: TGTGCCAGCAGCAACAGTAATTCACCCCTCCACTTT. This codes for CASSNSNSPLHF.

This clonotype has more than one count but fewer than ten. This rearrangement joins TRBV7-6 to TRBJ1-4; tentatively, D is TRBD1 (5 bases). V was cut by 5 bases and J by 8 bases, with 18 bases left in between. The CDR3 is 15 residues long. Germline CDR1 SGHVS, CDR2 FNYEAQ. CDR3 protein: CASSERQIRKEKLFF. In nucleotides, the CDR3 is TGTGCCAGCAGCGAAAGACAGATAAGAAAGGAAAAACTGTTTTTT.

This clonotype was detected only a few times. The chain combines TRBV11-1 with TRBJ2-2; 8 nucleotides match TRBD2. The CDR3 spans 15 residues. CDR1 SGHAT and CDR2 FQDESV come from the germline V gene (reference sequence). Trimming took 3 bases from V and 4 from J; bases not matched to a gene: 4. As DNA, the CDR3 is TGTGCCAGCAGCTTCAAGCGGGAGAGCACCGGGGAGCTGTTTTTT. Protein: CASSFKRESTGELFF.

The chain uses TRBV4-1 and TRBJ2-4; D remains unclear. Germline lookup yields CDR1 MGHRA and CDR2 YSYEKL. The V and J ends lost 11 bases and 5 bases respectively, with 7 bases between them. The CDR3 has 10 amino acids. The CDR3 loop reads CAGPQNIQYF. The CDR3 bases are TGCGCCGGGCCCCAAAACATTCAGTACTTC.

The chain employs TRBV19 and TRBJ2-2, with a tentative D call TRBD2 (5 bases). The V end was cut by 7 bases, the J end by 6 bases, with 15 bases between. CDR1 is LNHDA, CDR2 SQIVND, per germline (reference sequence). This CDR3 has 14 amino acids. CDR3 sequence: CASTLIMRAGELFF. CDR3 bases: TGTGCCAGTACACTAATAATGCGGGCCGGGGAGCTGTTTTTT.

This clonotype showed up just a few times. The rearrangement links TRBV9 to TRBJ1-2; 8 bases fit TRBD1. The junction had 9 bases not matched to a gene; V was cut back by 0 bases and J by 8 bases. CDR3 length equals 15 residues. Germline V gene sequence: CDR1 SGDLS, CDR2 YYNGEE. The CDR3 nucleotides read TGTGCCAGCAGCGTAGACCCCCAGGGGGCGCGCGGCTACACCTTC. Translation gives CASSVDPQGARGYTF.

The rearrangement links TRBV11-1 to TRBJ2-1, with 10 bases that match TRBD1. CDR1 is SGHAT, CDR2 FQDESV, per germline (reference sequence). The CDR3 length is 18 residues. Losses at the gene ends were 6 bases for V and 2 bases for J; bases not matched to a gene: 13. The CDR3, as DNA: TGTGCCAGCAGTCCGTGGGACAGGGGTCCCGAACCCTACAATGAGCAGTTCTTC. Its protein is CASSPWDRGPEPYNEQFF.

V is TRBV7-9 and J is TRBJ2-2; possibly TRBD2 for D (6 bases). The germline V gene encodes CDR1 SEHNR and CDR2 FQNEAQ (reference sequence). V lost 5 bases and J lost 3, with 19 bases in between. This CDR3 is built from 17 residues. The CDR3 nucleotides read TGTGCCAGCAGCCCCGGGGCGGGGCGGGACCACACCGGGGAGCTGTTTTTT. Residues: CASSPGAGRDHTGELFF.

The sample holds a few counts of this clonotype. The rearrangement uses TRBV20-1 and TRBJ2-3; 7 bases are a match to TRBD2. V trimming: 4 bases; J trimming: 5 bases; junction bases outside the gene matches: 9. CDR3 length: 14 residues. The germline V gene encodes CDR1 DFQATT and CDR2 SNEGSKA (reference sequence). The CDR3 here is CSAKAAGNIDTQYF. The CDR3 nucleotides read TGCAGTGCTAAAGCAGCGGGGAACATAGATACGCAGTATTTT.

The chain is built from TRBV11-2 and TRBJ2-7, with a weak D call TRBD2 (6 bases). Germline V lookup: CDR1 SGHAT, CDR2 FQNNGV. The V and J ends lost 0 bases and 4 bases respectively, with 19 bases between them. The CDR3 runs to 17 residues. In DNA, the CDR3 is TGTGCCAGCAGCTTAGAAACGGGACTCCCAAGAGGTTACGAGCAGTACTTC. Its translation is CASSLETGLPRGYEQYF.

The chain links TRBV28 to TRBJ1-3; D might be TRBD1 (5 bases). Germline CDR1 and CDR2: MDHEN and SYDVKM. The CDR3 contains 16 residues. V lost 2 bases and J lost 0, with 11 bases in between. The CDR3 nucleotides are TGTGCCAGCAGTTTAATCAGGGCCATCTCTGGAAACACCATATATTTT. Encoded protein: CASSLIRAISGNTIYF. Together with reference TRBV28 and TRBJ1-3, the CDR3 gives the full variable domain: DVKVTQSSRYLVKRTGEKVFLECVQDMDHENMFWYRQDPGLGLRLIYFSYDVKMKEKGDIPEGYSVSREKKERFSLILESASTNQTSMYLCASSLIRAISGNTIYFGEGSWLTVV.

There are a few counts of this clonotype. The chain uses TRBV7-9 and TRBJ2-2, with 7 bases identical to TRBD2. The trim removed 5 bases at V and 6 bases at J, leaving 9 bases unmatched. The CDR3 length is 15 residues. In germline, CDR1 is SEHNR, CDR2 FQNEAQ (reference sequence). The CDR3 here is CASSVSGSKAGELFF. CDR3 nucleotides: TGTGCCAGCAGCGTTAGCGGGTCTAAGGCCGGGGAGCTGTTTTTT. Full variable domain (missing parts from reference TRBV7-9 and TRBJ2-2): DTGVSQNPRHKITKRGQNVTFRCDPISEHNRLYWYRQTLGQGPEFLTYFQNEAQLEKSRLLSDRFSAERPKGSFSTLEIQRTEQGDSAMYLCASSVSGSKAGELFFGEGSRLTVL.

CDR3 sequence (DNA): TGTGCCAGCAGTGTCCCAACCGGGACTAGCTCCAATGAGCAGTTCTTC. Protein sequence: CASSVPTGTSSNEQFF. J is TRBJ2-1 and V is TRBV6-1; 9 nucleotides line up with TRBD2. Germline loops: CDR1 MNHNS, CDR2 SASEGT. The CDR3 has 16 residues. V was pared by 4 bases and J by 6 bases, with 10 bases of the junction left unmatched.

A few counts support this clonotype. The chain's CDR3 is CASSWTGLGDEQYF. CDR3 sequence (DNA): TGCGCCAGCAGTTGGACAGGGCTGGGGGACGAGCAGTACTTC. The chain joins TRBV5-1 to TRBJ2-7, with TRBD1 identical over 8 bases. V lost 5 bases, J lost 5 bases, and 9 bases stayed unmatched. Germline V CDR1 and CDR2: SGHRS, YFSETQ. There are 14 residues in the CDR3.

V is TRBV7-3 and J is TRBJ2-1; unclear D gene. The V end lost 0 bases, the J end lost 10 bases, and 10 bases lay between the germline ends. Germline V CDR1 and CDR2: SGHTA, FQGTGA. The CDR3 is made up of 13 amino acids. The CDR3 region is CASSLTGRGEQFF. For the CDR3, the DNA is TGTGCCAGCAGCTTAACTGGGCGAGGCGAGCAGTTCTTC.

This clonotype has a handful of counts. The genes are TRBV29-1 and TRBJ2-7; tentatively, D is TRBD2 (5 bases). Trimming took off 7 bases at V and 3 bases at J, with 7 bases between the two ends. Germline loops: CDR1 SQVTM, CDR2 ANQGSEA. The CDR3 is made up of 10 amino acids. As DNA, the CDR3 is TGCAGCGGGGGAGACTACGAGCAGTACTTC. This encodes CSGGDYEQYF.